This section outlines one T cell receptor beta chain sequence together with its context. Its antigen is not yet known. Base qualities are not at hand, and no much larger clone is one base apart. This sample was included in a study of blood T cell repertoires in COVID-19 (TCRdb year 2020). Concerning the study at large: The collaborator samples originated in the United States, Italy and Spain and spanned the acute and convalescent phases of COVID-19. The material from the prospective study consisted of cDNA or gDNA derived from T cells, B-cell-depleted T cells, or PBMCs. Where available, HLA class I and class II types were obtained from metadata supplied by the sample provider rather than from assay-based typing. Subjects who had been exposed to COVID-19, were actively infected with it, or had recovered from it provided the deeply sampled blood TCRbeta repertoires that made up the dataset. Samples were obtained from the ongoing ImmuneRACE study (first 160 participants) and from 1,200 or so subjects provided by 6 global collaborators. The repertoires were released in a freely available public database intended as a resource for research on the immune response to SARS-CoV-2. The sample metadata nearly always contained a de-identified subject ID, COVID-19 status, age in years and sex.

The germline V gene gives CDR1 as KGHSH and CDR2 as LQKENI. From the cysteine through the phenylalanine, the CDR3 covers 15 amino acids. The sequence is cut down to CDR3 DNA, 45 bases in frame from base 1. V gives up 3 bases and J gives up 5 bases, and the segment between their germline ends measures 14 bases. TCRbeta CDR3 regions were amplified from genomic DNA using the immunoSEQ Assay, a bias-controlled multiplex PCR. Per the source publication's procedure: Within the assay, amplification of reference gene primers was used to estimate how many nucleated cells each sample contained. To quantify the absolute abundance of each unique TCRbeta CDR3 rearrangement, sequence reads were collapsed and filtered. For each sample, productive Simpson clonality was calculated as the square root of Simpson's diversity index over productive rearrangements. TCRdb retrieved this table from immuneACCESS and kept in-frame rearrangements only. Not all clones are present; in checked studies, unresolved V genes account for under half, and no reason is known for the remainder. That table furnishes V, J and clone size, whereas the DNA furnished D and trimming. For this sample the table gives more than 300,000 clones, of which 87% were detected only once. About 6% of the sample is in the top ten clones.

In Seattle, one collaborating source enrolled patients while the infection was active and tracked those patients longitudinally over the course of disease. Collaborating institutions collected whole blood in K2EDTA tubes following their own protocols. Collaborator samples were shipped for TCRbeta analysis as frozen whole blood, isolated PBMCs, or DNA extracted from either sample type. General conclusions and limits of the study: How much clinical and demographic metadata was included differed by source and by participant, and the metadata was provided uncurated.

The sequence links TRBV18 to TRBJ2-1; a tentative D match to TRBD1 spans 6 bases. The sequence derives from a woman aged 50 to 60 with COVID-19, enrolled during active disease. The sequenced sample was peripheral blood. The CDR3 region: CASSPPPGVHNEQFF. The nucleotide sequence reads as follows: TGTGCCAGCTCACCTCCTCCAGGGGTCCACAATGAGCAGTTCTTC.